Listed below are T cell receptor beta chains from one sample, sequenced in a study of T cell responses to AZD1222 COVID-19 vaccine. TCRdb keeps only in-frame clones here, not all; method: immunoSEQ multiplex PCR. This table has fewer than 300,000 clones, over 90% appearing once. Sequences were derived from peripheral blood, sampled on day 0 of AZD1222 vaccination. The source is an adult in good health. CDR3s include the opening cysteine and the closing phenylalanine or tryptophan.

j_gene	v_gene	CDR3aa
TRBJ2-1	TRBV5-4	CASSLWTSGGVYNEQFF
TRBJ1-6	TRBV25-1	CASSAGDSYNSPLHF
TRBJ2-5	TRBV5-1	CASSSQGSYQETQYF
TRBJ2-7	TRBV5-4	CASSLAPDRGYEQYF
TRBJ2-7	TRBV11-2	CASSSLRTVIHEQYF
TRBJ2-2	TRBV27	CASSRQGGTGELFF
TRBJ2-1	TRBV9	CASSVDPGAGGAGEQFF
TRBJ2-1	TRBV5-4	CATTSRVPNEQFF
TRBJ2-1	TRBV24-1	CATSDHGASSYNEQFF
TRBJ2-5	TRBV5-6	CASSLRNGETQYF
TRBJ2-7	TRBV16	CASSQLLSEQYF
TRBJ2-2	TRBV7-2	CASSRGTNTGELFF
TRBJ1-6	TRBV19	CASSTVTVSGPWSPLHF
TRBJ2-5	TRBV7-2	CASSLIDRGLQETQYF
TRBJ1-1	TRBV9	CASSPQWSAYTEAFF
TRBJ1-2	TRBV5-1	CASKGQGDYGYTF
TRBJ1-3	TRBV4-2	CASSQIVQSGNTIYF
TRBJ1-1	TRBV7-2	CASSPHPGQGLAFF
TRBJ2-5	TRBV7-8	CASTPSGGQETQYF
TRBJ2-1	TRBV28	CASSLWSGGKHEQFF
TRBJ2-7	TRBV12-3/TRBV12-4	CASSRGYEQYF
TRBJ2-3	TRBV2	CASSKDRRTDTQYF
TRBJ2-2	TRBV7-6	CASSSDRADTGELFF
TRBJ1-4	TRBV28	CASRSTGPNEKLFF
TRBJ2-3	TRBV5-4	CASSWSQGTQYF
TRBJ1-4	TRBV21-1	CATDGTDDNEKLFF
TRBJ1-3	TRBV3-1/TRBV3-2	CASSYWGADGNTIYF
TRBJ1-4	TRBV5-4	CASSLDATNEKLFF
TRBJ2-5	TRBV29-1	CSVPGTGPPSTTKQYF
TRBJ2-2	TRBV5-1	CASSWDSGELFF
TRBJ2-3	TRBV10-2	CASGSRTGGTDTQYF
TRBJ2-3	TRBV24-1	CATSAGTGGPDTQYF
TRBJ2-1	TRBV9	CASSRSGSYNEQFF
TRBJ1-1	TRBV5-1	CASSQQTANTEAFF
TRBJ2-1	TRBV5-8	CASSSRLAYRNNEQFF
TRBJ2-7	TRBV2	CASGRGDYEQYF
TRBJ1-5	TRBV19	CASSHQQGKQPQHF
TRBJ2-1	TRBV6-2/TRBV6-3	CASSPGMFHEQFF
TRBJ2-7	TRBV7-9	CASSFGADYEQYF
TRBJ1-4	TRBV5-1	CASSEPGATEKLFF
TRBJ2-2	TRBV28	CASRVLNTGELFF
TRBJ2-1	TRBV7-8	CASSSASGRDREQFF
TRBJ1-2	TRBV2	CASSDRQTYLGYGYTF
TRBJ1-2	TRBV6-5	CASSYSSTGRNGYTF
TRBJ2-7	TRBV4-2	CASSSGTSGYEQYF
TRBJ2-5	TRBV11-1	CASSLGGQQGETQYF
TRBJ2-3	TRBV28	CASSLGSGGQRDTQYF
TRBJ2-1	TRBV19	CASSHNEQFF
TRBJ1-2	TRBV5-5	CASSLQGYGGYTF
TRBJ1-3	TRBV6-5	CASRGVYGNTIYF
TRBJ2-1	TRBV18	CASSLTGENEQFF
TRBJ2-7	TRBV4-1	CASSQESAYEQYF
TRBJ2-2	TRBV7-9	CASSFGTDTGELFF